This T cell receptor beta chain was profiled in a study of shared clonotypes between healthy human individuals (dated by TCRdb to the early 2020s). Background on the whole study: A couple of women and three men aged 18 to 49 years were included in the cohort. Leukapheresis yielded between about 0.8 and 9.5 billion PBMCs per donor. Different laboratories and diverse techniques were used to prepare libraries and sequence TCR repertoires, to increase sequencing depth and limit assay-specific biases. Per donor, three plates each were used for CD4 naive and CD4 memory, two for CD8 naive, and one for CD8 memory. Blood TCR repertoires of five healthy adults were deeply sequenced to estimate repertoire size and the extent of clonotype sharing between individuals.

Healthy HIV-negative adults with no recently reported acute infections or vaccinations were included as donors. All donors were Caucasian adults living in Nashville, Tennessee, USA. Magnetic negative selection was used to enrich CD4+ T cells, after which naive cells were positively selected on CD45RA and the negative fraction became the memory subset. After blood collection by leukapheresis, PBMCs were isolated using Ficoll-Histopaque density gradient centrifugation and then cryopreserved in the vapor phase of liquid nitrogen. Analytical flow cytometry was used to check the purity and quantity of every magnetically sorted T cell population. Genomic DNA was isolated from every sorted fraction and measured by UV absorbance on a Nanodrop 2000c. Regarding this clone: Its antigen remains undetermined. Nothing much larger sits one base from this clone, and base qualities are not available.

General findings and caveats noted by the study authors: Naive subsets generally had larger estimated clonotype richness than memory subsets. The small number of donors limited the genetic and exposure-history diversity represented. Compared with non-shared clonotypes, clonotypes shared by all four sorted-subset donors had higher generation probabilities. Sampling was restricted to blood, and TCR repertoires in tissues likely differ from the TCR repertoires found in blood. Approximately 5% of naive CD4, 3.5% of naive CD8, 2.3% of memory CD4, and about 0.4% of memory CD8 clonotypes were shared across several donors. Pairwise subsampling led to the expectation that sequencing depth would affect the degree of clonotype sharing among donors. Incomplete sequencing was indicated by rarefaction of sorted-subset datasets, despite the large sequencing depth.

V and J lose 2 bases and 0 bases, and a span of 19 bases separates them. Taken from the germline V gene, the CDR1 and CDR2 loops are SGHRS and YFSETQ. The CDR3 numbers 18 residues from cysteine through phenylalanine. Just the 54-base CDR3 DNA is kept, in frame starting at base 1. Using the deep immunoSEQ assay, multiplex PCR amplified TCR CDR3 regions from genomic DNA. Extracted genomic DNA from each cell subset was spread evenly across all wells of several immunoSEQ 96-well plates, with each plate serving as a replicate. For sorted subsets, each replicate PCR was loaded with roughly 200 ng genomic DNA, equivalent to roughly 30,000 T cell genomes. Purified libraries were measured with a Qubit 3.0 fluorometer, size-checked on a Bioanalyzer 2100, and measured again with the KAPA Library Quantification kit. Every immunoSEQ 96-well plate was sequenced on a separate single-read 150-cycle Illumina NextSeq 550 flow cell. As for the authors' bioinformatics: Because only junctional sequences without quality scores were contained in the immunoSEQ output, filtering matching that applied to full-length reads could not be performed. Sequences were annotated with PyIR, a Python wrapper for IgBLAST v1.9, and V/J genes and CDR3 were assigned using IMGT germline references. Reads with weak V/J assignments (E-value above 1e-6), missing CDR3, stop codons, out-of-frame junctions, or ambiguous translated residues were removed. V3J clonotypes were defined as sequences sharing the same inferred V gene, J gene, and CDR3 amino acid sequence. Percentage overlap between repertoires was calculated by dividing the number of shared unique clonotypes by the size of the smaller repertoire. Repertoire richness was assessed with RTK rarefaction, the Chao1 estimator, and Recon v2.1 estimates of unobserved clonotypes. For all TCRbeta clonotypes obtained by the gDNA method from a handful of donors, generation probabilities were computed with OLGA. TCRdb provides this immuneACCESS table in a form limited to in-frame rearrangements. Some clones are lacking; in checked studies, under half of them reflect an unresolved V gene, and why the rest are absent is not known. Clone size and the V and J calls come from that table; the DNA yielded D and trimming. The table for this sample lists some 2.4 million clones; under 95% of them were counted only once. The top ten constitute roughly 0.39% of the sample.

The TCR sequence derives from a man between 18 and 35 years old in good health. Some clones in this sample may be carry-over from other donors' samples. Sequencing used naive CD4+ T cells from PBMCs. The cell subset or site label, read with the paper, signifies: CD45RA+ positively selected. This chain joins TRBV5-1 to TRBJ2-3; the D gene is perhaps TRBD2, from 6 matching bases. The CDR3 amino acid sequence is: CASSFPEGKTSSTDTQYF. The nucleotides read TGCGCCAGCAGCTTTCCGGAGGGGAAGACATCTAGCACAGATACGCAGTATTTT.